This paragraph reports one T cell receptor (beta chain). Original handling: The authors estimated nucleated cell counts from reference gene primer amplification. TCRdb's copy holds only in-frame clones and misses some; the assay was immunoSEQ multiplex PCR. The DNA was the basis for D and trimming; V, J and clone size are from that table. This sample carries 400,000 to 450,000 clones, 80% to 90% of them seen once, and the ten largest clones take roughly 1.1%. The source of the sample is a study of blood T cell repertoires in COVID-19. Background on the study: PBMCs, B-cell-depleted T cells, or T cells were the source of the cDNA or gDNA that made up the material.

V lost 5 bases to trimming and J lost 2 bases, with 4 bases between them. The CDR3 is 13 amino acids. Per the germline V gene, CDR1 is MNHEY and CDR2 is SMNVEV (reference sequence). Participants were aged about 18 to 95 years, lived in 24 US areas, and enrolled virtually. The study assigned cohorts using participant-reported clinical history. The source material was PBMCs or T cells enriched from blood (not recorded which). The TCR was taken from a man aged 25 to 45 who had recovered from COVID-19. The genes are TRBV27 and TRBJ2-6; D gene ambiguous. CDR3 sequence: CASSLAGANVLTF. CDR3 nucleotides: TGTGCCAGCAGTCTCGCTGGGGCCAACGTCCTGACTTTC.